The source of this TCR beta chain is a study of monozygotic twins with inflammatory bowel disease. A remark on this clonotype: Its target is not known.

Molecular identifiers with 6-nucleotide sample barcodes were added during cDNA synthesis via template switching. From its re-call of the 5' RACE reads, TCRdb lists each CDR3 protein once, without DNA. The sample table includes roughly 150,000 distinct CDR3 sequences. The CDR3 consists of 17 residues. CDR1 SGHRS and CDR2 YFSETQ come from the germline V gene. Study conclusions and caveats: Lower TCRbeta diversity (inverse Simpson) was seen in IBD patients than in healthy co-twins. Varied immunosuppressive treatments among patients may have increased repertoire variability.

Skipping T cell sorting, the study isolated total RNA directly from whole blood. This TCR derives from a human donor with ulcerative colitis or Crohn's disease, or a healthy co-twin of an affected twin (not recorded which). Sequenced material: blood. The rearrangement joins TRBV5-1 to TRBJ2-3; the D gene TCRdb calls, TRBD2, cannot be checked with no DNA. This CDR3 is CASSGGLAGVITDTQYF.